This T cell receptor beta chain was sequenced during a study of cytomegalovirus exposure and HLA in healthy donors. Whole-study results and caveats: The study labeled about 160 TCR beta chains cytomegalovirus-associated. Later on, a genetic analysis was performed. It linked a missense variant in DCLRE1C with V- and J-gene trimming of TCR beta.

The PCR employed 60 Vbeta primers together with 13 Jbeta primers. The repertoire was sequenced with immunoSEQ multiplex PCR; TCRdb's copy has only in-frame clones and lacks some. Of about 120,000 clones detected, 80% appear once; the ten largest clones hold about 8.9%. This clone was observed a few times. Its antigen is not known. The origin of this receptor is a man between 25 and 39 years old in good health and CMV-seropositive. Material for sequencing was PBMCs.

The CDR3 DNA sequence: TGTGCCAGCAGTGAGTCTTTTAGCAATCAGCCCCAGCATTTT. This encodes CASSESFSNQPQHF. The chain employs TRBV6-4 and TRBJ1-5; D is unresolved. Germline lookup yields CDR1 MRHNA and CDR2 SNTAGT. Trimming left V 3 bases short and J 0 bases short, with 6 bases between. The CDR3 covers 14 residues.